One and the same sample provided the 32 T cell receptor beta chains below, sequenced in a study of blood T cell repertoires in COVID-19. Profiling relied on immunoSEQ multiplex PCR, and the TCRdb table lists in-frame clones only, not all of them. The sample has about 180,000 clones; roughly 75% are singletons. Sequencing was carried out using peripheral blood. Source of these receptors: a man in his 70s with active or convalescent COVID-19.

The chain links TRBV30 to TRBJ1-5, with 9 bases fitting TRBD1. Germline assignment: CDR1 GTSNPN and CDR2 SVGIG (reference sequence). V trimming: 1 base; J trimming: 5 bases; junction bases outside the gene matches: 3. This CDR3 spans 14 amino acids. CDR3 in amino acids: CAWSETGGYQPQHF. CDR3 DNA sequence: TGTGCCTGGAGTGAGACAGGGGGTTATCAGCCCCAGCATTTT.

The CDR3 nucleotides read TGTGCCAGCAGCTTGGAGTACCGGACTGAAGCTTTCTTT. Translation: CASSLEYRTEAFF. The V call is TRBV5-5, the J call TRBJ1-1; D gene uncertain. Germline-derived CDR1 and CDR2 are SGHKS and YYEKEE (reference sequence). Trimming shortened V by 0 bases and J by 5 bases, and 8 bases separated the two germline ends. This CDR3 is 13 amino acids long.

The chain uses TRBV6-1 and TRBJ2-7; D unresolved. Germline V gives CDR1 MNHNS, CDR2 SASEGT. CDR3 size: 15 residues. V was clipped by 1 base and J by 2 bases, with 12 bases between them. CDR3 amino acids: CASSEGGQLTYEQYF. For the CDR3, the DNA is TGTGCCAGCAGTGAAGGAGGCCAGTTGACCTACGAGCAGTACTTC.

V usage is TRBV2 and J usage is TRBJ1-1; 7 bases agree with TRBD1. The CDR3 covers 14 residues. Per germline, CDR1 SNHLY and CDR2 FYNNEI. After removal of 8 bases from V and 4 bases from J, the junction contained 10 bases not matched to a gene. The CDR3 spells CASGDRVGGTEAFF. The CDR3 DNA is TGTGCCAGCGGCGACAGGGTAGGAGGCACTGAAGCTTTCTTT.

The J gene is TRBJ2-5, the V gene TRBV7-9, with 7 nucleotides matching TRBD2. V gave up 7 bases and J gave up 4 bases; unmatched junction bases: 12. Germline V gives CDR1 SEHNR, CDR2 FQNEAQ (reference sequence). The CDR3 contains 15 residues. The CDR3 sequence is CASTPNSGSGETQYF. DNA for the CDR3: TGTGCCAGCACCCCCAATAGCGGGTCAGGAGAGACCCAGTACTTC. The complete variable domain, with remaining parts taken from reference TRBV7-9 and TRBJ2-5, reads DTGVSQNPRHKITKRGQNVTFRCDPISEHNRLYWYRQTLGQGPEFLTYFQNEAQLEKSRLLSDRFSAERPKGSFSTLEIQRTEQGDSAMYLCASTPNSGSGETQYFGPGTRLLVL.

V and J are TRBV2 and TRBJ1-5, with TRBD1 matching over 7 bases. Germline loops: CDR1 SNHLY, CDR2 FYNNEI. CDR3 size: 15 residues. Germline trimming cut 5 bases from V and 0 bases from J; bases unmatched to any gene: 4. Here the CDR3 reads CASSRDRDSNQPQHF. The CDR3 DNA sequence: TGTGCCAGCAGTCGGGACAGAGATAGCAATCAGCCCCAGCATTTT. Drawing the rest from reference TRBV2 and TRBJ1-5, the complete variable domain is EPEVTQTPSHQVTQMGQEVILRCVPISNHLYFYWYRQILGQKVEFLVSFYNNEISEKSEIFDDQFSVERPDGSNFTLKIRSTKLEDSAMYFCASSRDRDSNQPQHFGDGTRLSIL.

V gene TRBV6-4 combines with J gene TRBJ2-1; possibly TRBD1 for D (6 bases). The germline CDR1 and CDR2 sequences are MRHNA and SNTAGT. Trimming cost V 4 bases and J 6 bases, with 13 bases left between them. There are 14 residues in the CDR3. Here the CDR3 reads CASSAGVPCNEQFF. The CDR3 nucleotides read TGTGCCAGCAGTGCAGGGGTACCCTGCAATGAGCAGTTCTTC.

The gene calls are TRBV9 and TRBJ1-1; maybe TRBD1 (5 bases). The CDR3 is 14 amino acids. Germline V gene data show CDR1 as SGDLS and CDR2 as YYNGEE. The V end lost 0 bases, the J end lost 4 bases, and 10 bases lay between the germline ends. CDR3: CASSVAQGGTEAFF. The CDR3 bases are TGTGCCAGCAGCGTAGCGCAGGGTGGCACTGAAGCTTTCTTT.

V is TRBV15 and J is TRBJ2-4; 8 bases are a match to TRBD1. CDR1 is LNHNV, CDR2 YYDKDF, per germline (reference sequence). The CDR3 length is 17 residues. V shed 3 bases and J 2 bases; nucleotides not matched to a gene: 9. CDR3 sequence (DNA): TGTGCCACCAGCAGGGACAGGGCAAGTGGGACCAAAAACATTCAGTACTTC. Translation gives CATSRDRASGTKNIQYF.

The genes are TRBV5-4 and TRBJ2-1; D may be TRBD1 (6 bases). The germline CDR1 and CDR2 sequences are SGHNT and YYREEE (reference sequence). V lost 4 bases and J lost 6, with 20 bases in between. This CDR3 contains 16 residues. The CDR3 reads CASSVKTGNSVNEQFF. The CDR3 DNA sequence: TGTGCCAGCAGCGTAAAGACAGGAAATAGCGTCAATGAGCAGTTCTTC. Together with reference TRBV5-4 and TRBJ2-1, the CDR3 gives the full variable domain: ETGVTQSPTHLIKTRGQQVTLRCSSQSGHNTVSWYQQALGQGPQFIFQYYREEENGRGNFPPRFSGLQFPNYSSELNVNALELDDSALYLCASSVKTGNSVNEQFFGPGTRLTVL.

The table lists this clone with a count of one. This rearrangement joins TRBV20-1 to TRBJ1-1, with TRBD1 matching over 8 bases. Germline V gene sequence: CDR1 DFQATT, CDR2 SNEGSKA (reference sequence). V shed 3 bases and J 5 bases; nucleotides not matched to a gene: 5. This CDR3 region has 13 residues. The CDR3 DNA reads as TGCAGTGCTAGTGGGCAGGGGGCAACTGAAGCTTTCTTT. This translates into CSASGQGATEAFF.

This clone appeared a single time. The chain couples TRBV7-9 to TRBJ2-7, with TRBD1 matching over 7 bases. CDR3 length: 15 residues. Losses at the gene ends were 3 bases for V and 3 bases for J; bases not matched to a gene: 8. Germline assignment: CDR1 SEHNR and CDR2 FQNEAQ (reference sequence). In DNA form, the CDR3 reads TGTGCCAGCAGCTTGGGGACAGTTACAATCTACGAGCAGTACTTC. This translates into CASSLGTVTIYEQYF.

This chain uses TRBV11-3 with TRBJ1-2; a weak D match, TRBD1 (6 bases). The V end lost 0 bases, the J end lost 2 bases, and 13 bases lay between the germline ends. This CDR3 has 16 amino acids. Germline CDR1 reads SGHNT; CDR2 reads YENEEA. DNA of the CDR3: TGTGCCAGCAGCTTAGATCGGAGACAGGTAAACTATGGCTACACCTTC. Translated, it gives CASSLDRRQVNYGYTF.

This rearrangement joins TRBV5-1 to TRBJ2-1; 13 nucleotides agree with TRBD2. The V gene end was trimmed by 5 bases and the J gene end by 5 bases; junction bases not matched to a gene: 1. The CDR3 contains 14 residues. Germline values: CDR1 SGHRS, CDR2 YFSETQ. In DNA form, the CDR3 reads TGCGCCAGCAGGACTAGCGGGGGGAACAATGAGCAGTTCTTC. The encoded protein is CASRTSGGNNEQFF. Looking up the rest from reference TRBV5-1 and TRBJ2-1 gives the full variable domain: KAGVTQTPRYLIKTRGQQVTLSCSPISGHRSVSWYQQTPGQGLQFLFEYFSETQRNKGNFPGRFSGRQFSNSRSEMNVSTLELGDSALYLCASRTSGGNNEQFFGPGTRLTVL.

This chain joins TRBV19 and TRBJ1-5; no firm D call. V gave up 3 bases and J gave up 3 bases, with 6 bases separating them. The germline CDR1 and CDR2 sequences are LNHDA and SQIVND (reference sequence). The CDR3 sequence is 13 residues long. In DNA, the CDR3 is TGTGCCAGTAGTATTGCGATCAATCAGCCCCAGCATTTT. Amino acids: CASSIAINQPQHF. The full variable domain, completed using reference TRBV19 and TRBJ1-5, is DGGITQSPKYLFRKEGQNVTLSCEQNLNHDAMYWYRQDPGQGLRLIYYSQIVNDFQKGDIAEGYSVSREKKESFPLTVTSAQKNPTAFYLCASSIAINQPQHFGDGTRLSIL.

V is TRBV20-1 and J is TRBJ2-1; 8 positions match TRBD1. Germline assignment: CDR1 DFQATT and CDR2 SNEGSKA (reference sequence). The CDR3 runs to 14 residues. V was pared by 3 bases and J by 8 bases, with 9 bases of the junction left unmatched. This CDR3 is CSASQGAKFHEQFF. The DNA for the CDR3 is TGCAGTGCTAGTCAGGGGGCAAAGTTCCATGAGCAGTTCTTC.

The rearrangement uses TRBV24-1 and TRBJ2-3, with 9 bases lining up with TRBD2. The V gene end was trimmed by 4 bases and the J gene end by 2 bases; junction bases not matched to a gene: 6. Germline V lookup: CDR1 KGHDR, CDR2 SFDVKD. The CDR3 length is 16 residues. This chain's CDR3 is CATSDPTSGLTDTQYF. The CDR3 nucleotides are TGTGCCACCAGTGACCCGACTAGCGGCCTCACAGATACGCAGTATTTT.

J is TRBJ2-1 and V is TRBV7-2; the D is unclear. CDR1 is SGHTA and CDR2 is FQGNSA in the germline V gene. Trimming removed 5 bases from V and 2 bases from J, with 19 bases in between. The CDR3 extends over 17 amino acids. The CDR3 sequence is CASSPSFRRGPYNEQFF. CDR3 in DNA: TGTGCCAGCAGCCCCTCTTTCCGGCGTGGGCCCTACAATGAGCAGTTCTTC.

The V call is TRBV5-6, the J call TRBJ2-1, with 8 bases fitting TRBD2. The V gene end was trimmed by 0 bases and the J gene end by 8 bases; junction bases not matched to a gene: 13. CDR1 and CDR2 (germline): SGHDT, YYEEEE. The CDR3 has 17 residues. This chain's CDR3 is CASSLERGAGAIDEQFF. CDR3 nucleotide sequence: TGTGCCAGCAGCTTGGAGCGGGGAGCGGGAGCAATAGATGAGCAGTTCTTC.

The CDR3 DNA reads TGTGCCAGCAGCAGGGACTATGGCTACACCTTC. It encodes CASSRDYGYTF. The chain couples TRBV25-1 to TRBJ1-2; possible D gene TRBD1, 5 bases. The CDR3 sequence is 11 residues long. Trimming left V 6 bases short and J 3 bases short, with 5 bases between. From germline, CDR1 is MGHDK and CDR2 SYGVNS.

V and J are TRBV6-5 and TRBJ1-1; a weak D match, TRBD1 (5 bases). Germline CDR1 MNHEY, CDR2 SVGAGI. V lost 6 bases and J lost 5, with 16 bases in between. The CDR3 is 14 residues long. In nucleotides, the CDR3 is TGTGCCAGCAGGCGGGGGGGAAGTGTTACTGAAGCTTTCTTT. Its translation: CASRRGGSVTEAFF.

The genes are TRBV14 and TRBJ2-7; 8 bases match TRBD1. The length of the CDR3 is 16 residues. Unmatched junction bases numbered 14, after V lost 4 bases and J lost 6 bases. Germline V gene data show CDR1 as SGHDN and CDR2 as FVKESK. DNA of the CDR3: TGTGCCAGCAGCCTCGGAGGATTCGGCAGGGGGCGCGAGCAGTACTTC. Amino acids: CASSLGGFGRGREQYF.

V usage is TRBV30 and J usage is TRBJ2-1; the D gene is possibly TRBD2 (6 bases). The germline V gene has CDR1 GTSNPN and CDR2 SVGIG (reference sequence). The CDR3 runs 12 residues. Trimming shortened V by 0 bases and J by 13 bases, and 13 bases separated the two germline ends. Here the CDR3 DNA reads TGTGCCTGGAGTGTTTCCGGGAGTGGACAGTTCTTC. Amino acid sequence: CAWSVSGSGQFF.

This chain joins TRBV7-9 and TRBJ1-1; 9 positions agree with TRBD1. The germline V gene encodes CDR1 SEHNR and CDR2 FQNEAQ (reference sequence). The length of the CDR3 is 16 residues. Germline trimming cut 4 bases from V and 6 bases from J; bases unmatched to any gene: 12. The CDR3 region has the DNA TGTGCCAGCAGCTCCGGGACAGGGCAAGGATCCCCTGAAGCTTTCTTT. Amino acid sequence: CASSSGTGQGSPEAFF.

The chain employs TRBV7-9 and TRBJ2-1, with TRBD1 matching 9 bases. CDR1 SEHNR and CDR2 FQNEAQ come from the germline V gene (reference sequence). J was trimmed by 7 bases and V by 2 bases; bases with no gene match: 6. CDR3 length equals 15 residues. This chain's CDR3 is CASSLRTGERNEQFF. CDR3 DNA sequence: TGTGCCAGCAGCTTAAGGACAGGGGAGAGGAATGAGCAGTTCTTC.

This chain joins TRBV7-2 and TRBJ1-5; the match to TRBD1 covers 11 bases. The CDR3 covers 14 residues. Germline CDR1 and CDR2: SGHTA and FQGNSA. Trimming at V came to 5 bases and at J to 7 bases, leaving 4 bases not matched to a gene. The CDR3 spells CASSLGQGEQPQHF. DNA of the CDR3: TGTGCCAGCAGCCTGGGACAGGGGGAGCAGCCCCAGCATTTT.

The chain combines TRBV14 with TRBJ1-1; no clear D. V dropped 1 base and J dropped 11 bases, with 11 bases sitting between them. Germline assignment: CDR1 SGHDN and CDR2 FVKESK. There are 12 residues in the CDR3. In nucleotides, the CDR3 is TGTGCCAGCAGCCAAGTCCGGAGTTCTGCTTTCTTT. It specifies CASSQVRSSAFF. The full variable domain, completed using reference TRBV14 and TRBJ1-1, is EAGVTQFPSHSVIEKGQTVTLRCDPISGHDNLYWYRRVMGKEIKFLLHFVKESKQDESGMPNNRFLAERTGGTYSTLKVQPAELEDSGVYFCASSQVRSSAFFGQGTRLTVV.

The V call is TRBV11-2, the J call TRBJ2-1, with a tentative D call TRBD2 (6 bases). Between the trimmed V and J ends, which lost 7 bases and 13 bases, there was a span of 20 bases. Germline assignment: CDR1 SGHAT and CDR2 FQNNGV. The CDR3 contains 13 residues. CDR3 amino acids: CASNPIRGTVQFF. The CDR3 DNA sequence: TGTGCCAGCAACCCAATACGTGGGACTGTACAGTTCTTC.

V gene TRBV3-1 (or the pseudogene TRBV3-2) combines with J gene TRBJ2-5, with 8 positions matching TRBD1. Unmatched junction bases numbered 9, after V lost 2 bases and J lost 7 bases. Germline assignment: CDR1 LGHDT and CDR2 YNNKEL (reference sequence). The CDR3 contains 15 residues. The CDR3 DNA follows: TGTGCCAGCAGCCAATGGACAGGGAATTTTGGGACCCAGTACTTC. As protein: CASSQWTGNFGTQYF.

This chain joins TRBV5-4 and TRBJ2-3; tentative D call: TRBD2 (7 bases). Trimming left V 2 bases short and J 7 bases short, with 11 bases between. The CDR3 loop spans 13 amino acids. Germline-derived CDR1 and CDR2 are SGHNT and YYREEE (reference sequence). The CDR3 here is CASSLGGVNTQYF. DNA for the CDR3: TGTGCCAGCAGCTTAGGGGGGGTGAATACGCAGTATTTT.

This clone was detected only once. The rearrangement joins TRBV5-1 to TRBJ1-2, with D perhaps matching TRBD1 (6 bases). The V end was cut by 2 bases, the J end by 4 bases, with 15 bases between. The germline V gene encodes CDR1 SGHRS and CDR2 YFSETQ. There are 15 residues in the CDR3. The CDR3 loop reads CASSLQGASGYGYTF. For the CDR3, the DNA is TGCGCCAGCAGCTTACAGGGTGCCTCGGGCTATGGCTACACCTTC.

V is TRBV30 and J is TRBJ1-2; the match to TRBD1 covers 11 bases. CDR1 GTSNPN and CDR2 SVGIG come from the germline V gene (reference sequence). CDR3 length: 13 amino acids. The J segment lost 8 bases and the V segment lost 7 bases, leaving 9 bases of the junction unmatched. CDR3 bases: TGTGCCTCCCCAAGCGGGACAGGGGGAGGCTACACCTTC. It is translated as CASPSGTGGGYTF. Supplemented by reference TRBV30 and TRBJ1-2, the full variable domain reads SQTIHQWPATLVQPVGSPLSLECTVEGTSNPNLYWYRQAAGRGLQLLFYSVGIGQISSEVPQNLSASRPQDRQFILSSKKLLLSDSGFYLCASPSGTGGGYTFGSGTRLTVV.